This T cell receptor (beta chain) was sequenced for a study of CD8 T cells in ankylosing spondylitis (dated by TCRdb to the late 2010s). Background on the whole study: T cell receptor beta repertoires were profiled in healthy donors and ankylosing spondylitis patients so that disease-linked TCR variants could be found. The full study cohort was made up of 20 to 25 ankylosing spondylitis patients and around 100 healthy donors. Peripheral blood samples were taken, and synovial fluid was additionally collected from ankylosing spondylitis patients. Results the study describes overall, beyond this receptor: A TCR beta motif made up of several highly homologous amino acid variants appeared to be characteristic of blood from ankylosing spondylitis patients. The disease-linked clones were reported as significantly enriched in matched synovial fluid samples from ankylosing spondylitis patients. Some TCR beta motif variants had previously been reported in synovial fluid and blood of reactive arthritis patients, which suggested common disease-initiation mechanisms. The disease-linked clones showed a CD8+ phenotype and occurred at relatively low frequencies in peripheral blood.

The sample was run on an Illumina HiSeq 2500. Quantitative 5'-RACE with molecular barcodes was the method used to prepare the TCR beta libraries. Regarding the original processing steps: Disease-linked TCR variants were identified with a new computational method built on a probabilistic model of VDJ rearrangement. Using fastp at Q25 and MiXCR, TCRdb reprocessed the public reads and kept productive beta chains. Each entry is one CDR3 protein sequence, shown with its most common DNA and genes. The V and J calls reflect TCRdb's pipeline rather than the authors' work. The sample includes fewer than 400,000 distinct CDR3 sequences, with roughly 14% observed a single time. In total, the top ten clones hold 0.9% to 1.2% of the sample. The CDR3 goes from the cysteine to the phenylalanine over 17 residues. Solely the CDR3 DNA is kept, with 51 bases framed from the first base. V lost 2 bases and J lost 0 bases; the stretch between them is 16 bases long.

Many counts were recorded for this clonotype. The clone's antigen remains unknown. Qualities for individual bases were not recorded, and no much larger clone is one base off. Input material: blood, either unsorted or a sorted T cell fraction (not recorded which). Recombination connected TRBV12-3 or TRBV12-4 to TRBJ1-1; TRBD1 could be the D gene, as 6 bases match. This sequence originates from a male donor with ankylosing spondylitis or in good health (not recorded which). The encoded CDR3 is CASSLHMGGLMNTEAFF. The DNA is TGTGCCAGCAGTTTACATATGGGGGGCCTGATGAACACTGAAGCTTTCTTT.